This entry lists 5 T cell receptor beta chains sequenced from one sample in a study of T cell responses to AZD1222 COVID-19 vaccine. Only in-frame clones appear in the TCRdb table, and some are missing; sequencing was by immunoSEQ multiplex PCR. This table has under 150,000 clones, around 88% appearing once. This specimen consisted of peripheral blood, obtained 28 days after the second AZD1222 dose. These TCRs come from an adult who received the AZD1222 COVID-19 vaccine.

V is TRBV6-2 or TRBV6-3 and J is TRBJ1-1; no clear D gene. With 0 bases removed from V and 0 bases from J, the gap between germline ends came to 11 bases. CDR1 is MNHEY, CDR2 SVGEGT, per germline. The CDR3 loop spans 16 amino acids. In DNA, the CDR3 is TGTGCCAGCAGTTACTCGACACGTATTATGAACACTGAAGCTTTCTTT. Translation: CASSYSTRIMNTEAFF.

This rearrangement joins TRBV29-1 to TRBJ2-1; TRBD2 agrees at 9 bases. The ends lost 7 bases at V and 4 bases at J; junction bases unmatched: 8. Germline V CDR1 and CDR2: SQVTM, ANQGSEA. This CDR3 region has 14 residues. The chain's CDR3 is CSGQNSGGYNEQFF. The CDR3 bases are TGCAGCGGACAGAATAGCGGGGGTTACAATGAGCAGTTCTTC.

The rearrangement uses TRBV18 and TRBJ1-2, with 7 bases fitting TRBD1. This CDR3 region has 13 residues. Unmatched junction bases numbered 2, after V lost 4 bases and J lost 3 bases. Germline lookup yields CDR1 KGHSH and CDR2 LQKENI. The CDR3 DNA reads TGTGCCAGCTCACTCGGGACAGACTATGGCTACACCTTC. Translation gives CASSLGTDYGYTF.

The gene calls are TRBV15 and TRBJ1-1; 9 nucleotides agree with TRBD1. CDR1 LNHNV and CDR2 YYDKDF come from the germline V gene (reference sequence). V shed 5 bases and J 1 base; nucleotides not matched to a gene: 5. CDR3 size: 15 residues. The chain's CDR3 is CATSGRTGANTEAFF. In nucleotides, the CDR3 is TGTGCCACCAGCGGTCGGACAGGGGCGAACACTGAAGCTTTCTTT. Combining the CDR3 with reference TRBV15 and TRBJ1-1 gives the whole variable domain DAMVIQNPRYQVTQFGKPVTLSCSQTLNHNVMYWYQQKSSQAPKLLFHYYDKDFNNEADTPDNFQSRRPNTSFCFLDIRSPGLGDTAMYLCATSGRTGANTEAFFGQGTRLTVV.

The rearrangement joins TRBV24-1 to TRBJ1-1, with D unresolved. The CDR3 consists of 17 residues. The V end was cut by 2 bases, the J end by 0 bases, with 15 bases between. Per the germline V gene, CDR1 is KGHDR and CDR2 is SFDVKD. The CDR3 loop reads CATSDSLGITMNTEAFF. The DNA of the CDR3 is TGTGCCACCAGTGATTCTTTAGGGATAACCATGAACACTGAAGCTTTCTTT.